This T cell receptor (beta chain) was recovered during a study of blood T cell repertoires in COVID-19. Study at large: Sources were T cells, B-cell-depleted T cells, or PBMCs; the material itself was cDNA or gDNA.

The assay was immunoSEQ multiplex PCR, and TCRdb's table has in-frame clones only and misses some. Here the sample spans some 190,000 clones, approximately 73% being singletons. Adults between roughly 18 and 95 years of age took part from 24 US areas. CDR1 and CDR2 from the germline V gene are MDHEN and SYDVKM. The V gene lost 4 bases and the J gene lost 5 bases, with 12 bases spanning the gap. This CDR3 has 15 residues. This sequence originates from a woman aged 50 to 65 with acute COVID-19. The specimen sequenced was PBMCs or T cells enriched from blood (not recorded which). The chain is built from TRBV28 and TRBJ1-6; possible D gene TRBD1, 6 bases. The CDR3 loop is CASSSPDRNNSPLHF. The CDR3 DNA reads TGTGCCAGCAGTTCCCCGGACAGAAATAATTCACCCCTCCACTTT.